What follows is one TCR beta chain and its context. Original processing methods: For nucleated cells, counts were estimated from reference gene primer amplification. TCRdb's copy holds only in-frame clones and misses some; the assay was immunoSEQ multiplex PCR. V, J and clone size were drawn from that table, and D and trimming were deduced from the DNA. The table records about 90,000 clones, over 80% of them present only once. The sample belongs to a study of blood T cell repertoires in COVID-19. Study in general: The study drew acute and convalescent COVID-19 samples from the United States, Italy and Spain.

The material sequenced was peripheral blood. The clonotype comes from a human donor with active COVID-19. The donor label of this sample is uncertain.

DNA for the CDR3: TGTGCCAGCGGACAGCCTCGACTTTATGGCTACACCTTC. Its protein product is CASGQPRLYGYTF. This sequence joins TRBV19 and TRBJ1-2; D might be TRBD1 (6 bases). Looked up from germline, CDR1 is LNHDA and CDR2 is SQIVND (reference sequence). Trimming stripped 9 bases from V and 5 bases from J, with 16 bases between. The CDR3 contains 13 residues.